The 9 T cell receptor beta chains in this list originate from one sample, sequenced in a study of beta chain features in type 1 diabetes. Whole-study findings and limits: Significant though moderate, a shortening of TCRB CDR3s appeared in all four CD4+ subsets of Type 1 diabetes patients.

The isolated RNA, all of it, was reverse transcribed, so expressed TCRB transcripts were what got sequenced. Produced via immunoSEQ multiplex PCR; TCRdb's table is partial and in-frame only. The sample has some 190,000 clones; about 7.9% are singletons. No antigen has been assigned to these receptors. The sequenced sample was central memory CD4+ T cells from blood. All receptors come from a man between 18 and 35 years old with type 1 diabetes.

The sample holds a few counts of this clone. The CDR3 loop reads CASSLSGSETQYF. The CDR3 nucleotides read TGTGCCAGCAGCCTGTCTGGCTCGGAGACCCAGTACTTC. The chain joins TRBV6-6 to TRBJ2-5, with D hard to call. Germline lookup yields CDR1 MNHNY and CDR2 SVGAGI (reference sequence). The CDR3 sequence is 13 residues long. Trimming left V 6 bases short and J 5 bases short, with 13 bases between.

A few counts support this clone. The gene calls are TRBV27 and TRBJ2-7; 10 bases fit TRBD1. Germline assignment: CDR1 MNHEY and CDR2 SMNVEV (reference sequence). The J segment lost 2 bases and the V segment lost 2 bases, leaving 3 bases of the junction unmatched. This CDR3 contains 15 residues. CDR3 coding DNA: TGTGCCAGCAGTTTAAGAGACAGGGGGCCCTACGAGCAGTACTTC. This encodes CASSLRDRGPYEQYF.

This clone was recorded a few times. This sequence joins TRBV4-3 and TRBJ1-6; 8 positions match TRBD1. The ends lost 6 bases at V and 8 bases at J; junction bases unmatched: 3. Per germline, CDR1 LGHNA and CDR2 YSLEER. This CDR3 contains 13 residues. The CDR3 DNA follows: TGCGCCAGCAGTACAGGGGGGGATTCACCCCTCCACTTT. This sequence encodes CASSTGGDSPLHF.

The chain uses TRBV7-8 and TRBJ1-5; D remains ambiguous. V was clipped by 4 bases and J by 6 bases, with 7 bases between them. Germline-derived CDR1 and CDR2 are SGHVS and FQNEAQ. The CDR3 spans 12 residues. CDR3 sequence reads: CASSSTGQPQHF. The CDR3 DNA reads TGTGCCAGCAGCTCCACGGGTCAGCCCCAGCATTTT.

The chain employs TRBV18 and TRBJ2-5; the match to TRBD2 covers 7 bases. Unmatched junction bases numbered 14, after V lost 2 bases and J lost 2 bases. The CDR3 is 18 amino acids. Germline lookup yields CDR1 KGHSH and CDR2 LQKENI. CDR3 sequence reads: CASSPWVSSGVVQETQYF. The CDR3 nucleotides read TGTGCCAGCTCACCATGGGTGTCTAGCGGAGTAGTGCAAGAGACCCAGTACTTC. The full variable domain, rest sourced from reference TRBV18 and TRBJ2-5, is NAGVMQNPRHLVRRRGQEARLRCSPMKGHSHVYWYRQLPEEGLKFMVYLQKENIIDESGMPKERFSAEFPKEGPSILRIQQVVRGDSAAYFCASSPWVSSGVVQETQYFGPGTRLLVL.

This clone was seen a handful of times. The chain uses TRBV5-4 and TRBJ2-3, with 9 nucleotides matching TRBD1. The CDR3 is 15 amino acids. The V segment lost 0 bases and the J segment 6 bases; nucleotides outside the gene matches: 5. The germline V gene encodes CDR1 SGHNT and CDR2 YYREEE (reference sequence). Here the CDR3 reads CASSLAPGTGDTQYF. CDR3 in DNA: TGTGCCAGCAGCTTGGCCCCCGGGACAGGGGATACGCAGTATTTT.

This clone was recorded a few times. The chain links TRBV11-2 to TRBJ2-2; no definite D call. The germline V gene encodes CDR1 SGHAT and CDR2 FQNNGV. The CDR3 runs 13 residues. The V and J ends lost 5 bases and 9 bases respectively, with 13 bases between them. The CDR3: CASSPLKSRELFF. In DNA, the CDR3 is TGTGCCAGCAGCCCCCTGAAAAGCCGGGAGCTGTTTTTT.

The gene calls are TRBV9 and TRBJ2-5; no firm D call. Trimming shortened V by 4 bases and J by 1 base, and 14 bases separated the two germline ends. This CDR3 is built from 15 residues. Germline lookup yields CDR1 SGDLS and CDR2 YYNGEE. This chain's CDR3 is CASSPDTSFQETQYF. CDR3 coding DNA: TGTGCCAGCAGCCCCGACACCAGCTTCCAAGAGACCCAGTACTTC.

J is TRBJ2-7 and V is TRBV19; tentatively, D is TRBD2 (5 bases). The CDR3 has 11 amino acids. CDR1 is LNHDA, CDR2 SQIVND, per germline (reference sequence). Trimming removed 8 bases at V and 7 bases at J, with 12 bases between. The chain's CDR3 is CASCVEDEQYF. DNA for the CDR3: TGTGCCAGTTGCGTGGAGGATGAGCAGTACTTC.